This T cell receptor beta chain is from a study of T cells in Graves' hyperthyroidism and ophthalmopathy. This clonotype was seen only a few times. Amplified TCR beta CDR3 regions derived from RNA transcripts. Primed by the HTBI set, a first-round RT-PCR was run on the TCR CDR3. MiXCR, applied by TCRdb to the multiplex PCR reads, yields one record per CDR3 protein. The sample shows 650,000 to 850,000 distinct CDR3 sequences, approximately 19% of them seen only once. There are 15 residues in the CDR3. Germline V gene data show CDR1 as MNHNS and CDR2 as SASEGT. J was trimmed by 5 bases and V by 4 bases; bases with no gene match: 3.

This chain joins TRBV6-1 and TRBJ2-2; 11 bases are a match to TRBD2. Material: blood. This TCR came from a woman aged 50 to 65 with Graves' hyperthyroidism that later progressed to Graves' ophthalmopathy. The CDR3: CASSVLAGGTGELFF. The CDR3 nucleotides are TGTGCCAGCAGTGTCCTAGCGGGAGGTACCGGGGAGCTGTTTTTT.